These 3 T cell receptor beta chains were all obtained from the same sample, sequenced in a study of T cell repertoires in cytomegalovirus infection. TCRdb ran MiXCR on the reads and lists one entry per CDR3 protein. The table shows hundreds of thousands of distinct CDR3 sequences, with roughly 6.5% occurring only once. What was sequenced was PBMCs. Every receptor here comes from a human donor in good health (CMV status not recorded). Some clones in this sample may be carry-over from other donors' samples.

The rearrangement links TRBV20-1 to TRBJ1-3; D is perhaps TRBD1 (6 bases). Looked up from germline, CDR1 is DFQATT and CDR2 is SNEGSKA (reference sequence). Deletions cut 6 bases from V and 3 bases from J, with 15 bases between. CDR3 length equals 14 residues. The CDR3 sequence: CSADSRQDGNTIYF. CDR3 DNA sequence: TGCAGTGCCGACTCCCGACAGGATGGAAACACCATATATTTT.

The J gene is TRBJ2-2, the V gene TRBV13; 11 bases align to TRBD2. The CDR3 runs to 17 residues. J lost 0 bases, V lost 5 bases, and 5 bases had no gene match. Germline V CDR1 and CDR2: PRHDT, FYEKMQ (reference sequence). CDR3 nucleotides: TGTGCCAGCAGCCTACTAGCGGGGGAGCCGAACACCGGGGAGCTGTTTTTT. Translating gives CASSLLAGEPNTGELFF.

This clonotype was recorded at least ten times. The CDR3 is CASSATFSGGRPDTQYF. In DNA form, the CDR3 reads TGTGCCAGCAGCGCTACTTTTAGCGGGGGGCGGCCAGATACGCAGTATTTT. The J gene is TRBJ2-3, the V gene TRBV9, with TRBD2 identical over 10 bases. Germline trimming cut 3 bases from V and 4 bases from J; bases unmatched to any gene: 11. Germline CDR1 SGDLS, CDR2 YYNGEE. This CDR3 region has 17 residues.